This T cell receptor beta chain came from a study of blood T cell repertoires in COVID-19 (dated by TCRdb to 2020 to 2022). As for the study more broadly: The collaborator samples originated in the United States, Italy and Spain and spanned the acute and convalescent phases of COVID-19. Sample metadata almost always included a de-identified subject ID, COVID-19 status, age in years and sex. The material from the prospective study consisted of cDNA or gDNA derived from T cells, B-cell-depleted T cells, or PBMCs. The repertoires were released in a freely available public database meant as a resource for research on the immune response to SARS-CoV-2. The samples were drawn from two sources: the first 160 participants of the ongoing ImmuneRACE study, and about 1,300 subjects contributed by 6 global collaborators. Where HLA class I and class II types were available, the types were taken from metadata supplied by the sample provider, not from assay-based typing. The dataset comprised deeply sampled blood TCRbeta repertoires from subjects exposed to, actively infected with, or recovered from COVID-19. What the work shows at the level of the full study, not this receptor alone: How much clinical and demographic metadata was included differed by source and by participant, and the metadata was provided uncurated.

For CDR1 and CDR2, the germline V gene (reference sequence) lists LNHDA and SQIVND. V lost 0 bases and J lost 0 bases; the stretch between them is 12 bases long. Counted from cysteine to phenylalanine, this CDR3 has 17 amino acids. Just CDR3 DNA is preserved here, 51 bases in frame from base 1. This clone was picked up one time. It has no known antigen specificity. Base qualities were left out, and no much larger clone turns up one base away. Each collaborating institution followed its own protocols to collect whole blood in K2EDTA tubes. For TCRbeta analysis, collaborators shipped samples as frozen whole blood, isolated PBMCs, or DNA extracted from either of those sample types. TCRbeta CDR3 regions were amplified from genomic DNA using the immunoSEQ Assay, a bias-controlled multiplex PCR. Turning to the authors' computational methods: Nucleated cell counts per sample were estimated from amplification of reference gene primers within the assay. To quantify the absolute abundance of each unique TCRbeta CDR3 rearrangement, sequence reads were collapsed and filtered. Productive Simpson clonality was computed per sample as the square root of Simpson's diversity index over productive rearrangements. TCRdb re-hosts the immuneACCESS table, in-frame sequences only. Its copies lack some clones; in the studies checked, an unresolved V gene accounts for under half of them, and the cause for the rest is not known. Clonal size and the V and J genes are those of that table, whereas D and trimming came from the DNA. Here the sample has about 42,000 clones; roughly 90% occur a single time. 2.4% of the sample lies in the top ten.

The rearrangement combines TRBV19 with TRBJ1-3, with no D gene named confidently. Material: peripheral blood. This clonotype was obtained from a human donor in a cohort sampled during active COVID-19. The bases read TGTGCCAGTAGTATAGAGGAGACTGCCGTCTCTGGAAACACCATATATTTT. This is translated as CASSIEETAVSGNTIYF. With the rest looked up from the reference TRBV19 and TRBJ1-3 genes rather than sequenced, the full variable domain is DGGITQSPKYLFRKEGQNVTLSCEQNLNHDAMYWYRQDPGQGLRLIYYSQIVNDFQKGDIAEGYSVSREKKESFPLTVTSAQKNPTAFYLCASSIEETAVSGNTIYFGEGSWLTVV.